The next 23 T cell receptor beta chains were all read from a single sample in a study of blood T cell repertoires in COVID-19. The repertoire was sequenced with immunoSEQ multiplex PCR; TCRdb's copy has only in-frame clones and lacks some. The sample carries 90,000 to 150,000 clones, just over 70% recorded once. Sequenced input: peripheral blood. These TCRs come from a human donor with acute or convalescent COVID-19. The donor label of this sample is uncertain.

There are a few counts of this clone. The genes are TRBV5-8 and TRBJ2-7; TRBD1 is a possible D gene (5 bases). There are 14 residues in the CDR3. The germline V gene encodes CDR1 SGHTS and CDR2 YDEGEE. Trimming pared 5 bases from V and 9 bases from J, leaving 21 bases between. The CDR3, as DNA: TGTGCCAGCAGACAAATCCAGGGAATCCCCGGGCAGTACTTC. Its protein is CASRQIQGIPGQYF.

The CDR3 DNA reads TGTGCCAGCAGTAAGCCCGGGACAAACTACGAGCAGTACTTC. Protein: CASSKPGTNYEQYF. V usage is TRBV27 and J usage is TRBJ2-7, with D possibly matching TRBD1 (6 bases). Germline assignment: CDR1 MNHEY and CDR2 SMNVEV (reference sequence). This CDR3 region has 14 residues. With 5 bases removed from V and 3 bases from J, the gap between germline ends came to 14 bases.

The chain's CDR3 is CASSLGTSGGGETQYF. The CDR3 bases are TGTGCCAGCAGCTTAGGGACTAGCGGGGGAGGAGAGACCCAGTACTTC. This rearrangement joins TRBV3-1 (or the pseudogene TRBV3-2) to TRBJ2-5, with 14 bases fitting TRBD2. After removal of 5 bases from V and 4 bases from J, the junction contained 6 bases not matched to a gene. This CDR3 region has 16 residues. Germline V lookup: CDR1 LGHDT, CDR2 YNNKEL (reference sequence).

The chain is built from TRBV2 and TRBJ2-1; D call uncertain. With 3 bases removed from V and 7 bases from J, the gap between germline ends came to 10 bases. CDR1 and CDR2 from the germline V gene are SNHLY and FYNNEI. The CDR3 runs 13 residues. The CDR3 nucleotides read TGTGCCAGCAGTGACCCAGGTCTTAATGAGCAGTTCTTC. Translated: CASSDPGLNEQFF.

V and J are TRBV5-6 and TRBJ1-3; no firm D call. This CDR3 spans 13 amino acids. V was cut by 2 bases and J by 2 bases, with 5 bases left in between. Germline loops: CDR1 SGHDT, CDR2 YYEEEE. As DNA, the CDR3 is TGTGCCAGCAGCTTACTGGCTGGAAACACCATATATTTT. Translating gives CASSLLAGNTIYF.

The genes are TRBV4-2 and TRBJ2-5; 9 bases align to TRBD2. With 6 bases clipped from V and 5 bases from J, the junction kept 10 bases outside the gene matches. Germline CDR1 LGHNA, CDR2 YNFKEQ. The CDR3 has 15 amino acids. CDR3 region: CASSRRGGFPETQYF. For the CDR3, the DNA is TGTGCCAGCAGTCGGCGGGGGGGCTTCCCGGAGACCCAGTACTTC.

The CDR3 region is CASRRRGTDEAFF. The CDR3 nucleotides are TGTGCCAGCAGACGGCGGGGAACAGATGAAGCTTTCTTT. The chain is built from TRBV27 and TRBJ1-1; D call uncertain. This CDR3 region has 13 residues. Trimming shortened V by 6 bases and J by 7 bases, and 15 bases separated the two germline ends. The germline gives CDR1 MNHEY, CDR2 SMNVEV (reference sequence).

V and J are TRBV5-1 and TRBJ2-5, with D unresolved. Trimming cost V 0 bases and J 4 bases, with 13 bases left between them. In germline, CDR1 is SGHRS, CDR2 YFSETQ. The CDR3 is 15 residues long. CDR3 loop: CASSLEVGLTETQYF. CDR3 DNA: TGCGCCAGCAGCTTGGAAGTGGGCCTAACAGAGACCCAGTACTTC.

There are many counts of this clone. The chain uses TRBV3-1 (or the pseudogene TRBV3-2) and TRBJ1-2, with D possibly TRBD1 on 5 matching bases. CDR1 and CDR2 from the germline V gene are LGHDT and YNNKEL (reference sequence). CDR3 length: 16 residues. The V end was cut by 1 base, the J end by 5 bases, with 17 bases between. In nucleotides, the CDR3 is TGTGCCAGCAGCCAAGGGCGTCCGGGGGAAGGGTATGGCTACACCTTC. Its protein product is CASSQGRPGEGYGYTF.

This rearrangement joins TRBV9 to TRBJ2-5; 11 positions match TRBD2. The CDR3 consists of 14 residues. J lost 7 bases, V lost 1 base, and 3 bases had no gene match. Germline V CDR1 and CDR2: SGDLS, YYNGEE. The CDR3 nucleotides are TGTGCCAGCAGCGTATATACTAGCGGGGGGACCCAGTACTTC. Amino acid sequence: CASSVYTSGGTQYF.

V is TRBV12-5 and J is TRBJ1-3; D gene ambiguous. The CDR3 spans 14 residues. In germline, CDR1 is LGHNT, CDR2 FRNRAP. Between the trimmed V and J ends, which lost 4 bases and 2 bases, there was a span of 9 bases. The CDR3 spells CASGSVRAGNTIYF. Here the CDR3 DNA reads TGTGCTAGTGGTTCCGTGAGGGCTGGAAACACCATATATTTT.

This clone has just a few counts. The chain links TRBV18 to TRBJ2-1; 15 nucleotides match TRBD2. After removal of 3 bases from V and 7 bases from J, the junction contained 4 bases not matched to a gene. Germline CDR1 is KGHSH and CDR2 is LQKENI. This CDR3 spans 16 amino acids. As DNA, the CDR3 is TGTGCCAGCTCACCCCGGACTAGCGGGGGGGTAAATGAGCAGTTCTTC. Protein sequence: CASSPRTSGGVNEQFF.

The chain employs TRBV6-5 and TRBJ2-7, with a possible D match to TRBD1 (6 bases). CDR1 and CDR2 (germline): MNHEY, SVGAGI. V gave up 7 bases and J gave up 10 bases, with 23 bases separating them. This CDR3 region has 14 residues. CDR3 DNA sequence: TGTGCCAGCACCTCTCCGTCCCTAAGGGGGTTACAGTACTTC. As protein: CASTSPSLRGLQYF.

The CDR3 here is CASSSAGGTTTYEQYF. The CDR3 region has the DNA TGTGCCAGCAGCTCAGCGGGGGGAACTACTACCTACGAGCAGTACTTC. This chain links TRBV7-9 with TRBJ2-7, with 9 bases fitting TRBD2. The J segment lost 2 bases and the V segment lost 4 bases, leaving 9 bases of the junction unmatched. This CDR3 has 16 residues. Germline V CDR1 and CDR2: SEHNR, FQNEAQ (reference sequence).

The CDR3 region is CASTRGGPGSNQPQHF. Written as DNA, the CDR3 is TGTGCCAGCACAAGAGGGGGACCTGGGAGCAATCAGCCCCAGCATTTT. The chain links TRBV6-6 to TRBJ1-5; D may be TRBD1 (6 bases). The CDR3 runs to 16 residues. V lost 7 bases, J lost 1 base, and 17 bases lay in between. The germline CDR1 and CDR2 sequences are MNHNY and SVGAGI (reference sequence).

This sequence joins TRBV30 and TRBJ2-2, with D possibly being TRBD1 (5 bases). This CDR3 has 14 amino acids. The V gene lost 0 bases and the J gene lost 8 bases, with 13 bases spanning the gap. Germline assignment: CDR1 GTSNPN and CDR2 SVGIG (reference sequence). The CDR3 sequence: CAWSVLTGGGELFF. The CDR3 bases are TGTGCCTGGAGTGTTCTAACAGGCGGTGGGGAGCTGTTTTTT.

The CDR3 coding sequence is TGCAGCGTTGAAGACCTCTATGGCTACACCTTC. This gives the protein CSVEDLYGYTF. The rearrangement uses TRBV29-1 and TRBJ1-2, with unresolved D. This CDR3 has 11 residues. CDR1 and CDR2 from the germline V gene are SQVTM and ANQGSEA. Trimming took 0 bases from V and 4 from J, leaving 3 bases between them.

The chain carries TRBV30 and TRBJ1-5; TRBD1 matches at 7 bases. Trimming removed 2 bases from V and 0 bases from J; junction bases left unmatched: 10. The CDR3 loop spans 17 amino acids. The germline V gene has CDR1 GTSNPN and CDR2 SVGIG (reference sequence). DNA of the CDR3: TGTGCCTGGAGTAGGAGTGGACAGGCGTATAGCAATCAGCCCCAGCATTTT. The encoded protein is CAWSRSGQAYSNQPQHF. Drawing the rest from reference TRBV30 and TRBJ1-5, the complete variable domain is SQTIHQWPATLVQPVGSPLSLECTVEGTSNPNLYWYRQAAGRGLQLLFYSVGIGQISSEVPQNLSASRPQDRQFILSSKKLLLSDSGFYLCAWSRSGQAYSNQPQHFGDGTRLSIL.

The V gene is TRBV6-6, the J gene TRBJ1-2, with TRBD1 identical over 7 bases. J lost 1 base, V lost 5 bases, and 4 bases had no gene match. Germline CDR1 reads MNHNY; CDR2 reads SVGAGI (reference sequence). The CDR3 spans 14 residues. In DNA form, the CDR3 reads TGTGCCAGCAGTCCGACAGGGCTTAACTATGGCTACACCTTC. The encoded protein is CASSPTGLNYGYTF.

This clone was counted a few times. The chain joins TRBV7-2 to TRBJ1-6; D perhaps matches TRBD1 (5 bases). Trimming took off 5 bases at V and 0 bases at J, with 11 bases between the two ends. Germline loops: CDR1 SGHTA, CDR2 FQGNSA. The CDR3 totals 16 residues. The CDR3 protein is CASSPGMSSYNSPLHF. In DNA form, the CDR3 reads TGTGCCAGCAGCCCAGGGATGAGCTCCTATAATTCACCCCTCCACTTT.

The chain combines TRBV7-9 with TRBJ1-2; D perhaps matches TRBD1 (5 bases). V shed 4 bases and J shed 8 bases, with 23 bases lying between them. In germline, CDR1 is SEHNR, CDR2 FQNEAQ (reference sequence). There are 16 residues in the CDR3. The CDR3 here is CASSSAGGEKAWGYTF. The DNA of the CDR3 is TGTGCCAGCAGCTCCGCTGGGGGGGAGAAGGCGTGGGGCTACACCTTC.

V is TRBV5-1 and J is TRBJ1-2, with TRBD1 matching over 7 bases. The CDR3 spans 15 residues. Trimming took 4 bases from V and 2 from J; bases not matched to a gene: 8. Germline CDR1 reads SGHRS; CDR2 reads YFSETQ. The CDR3, as DNA: TGCGCCAGCAGCCCCACGACAGGGATGAACTATGGCTACACCTTC. Amino acid sequence: CASSPTTGMNYGYTF.

The chain combines TRBV6-5 with TRBJ1-5, with 8 bases aligning to TRBD1. The trim removed 5 bases at V and 3 bases at J, leaving 6 bases unmatched. CDR3 length: 15 residues. Germline V gene lookup returns CDR1 MNHEY and CDR2 SVGAGI. The CDR3 DNA reads TGTGCCAGCAGTACGACAGGGGTTTACAATCAGCCCCAGCATTTT. Its translation: CASSTTGVYNQPQHF.